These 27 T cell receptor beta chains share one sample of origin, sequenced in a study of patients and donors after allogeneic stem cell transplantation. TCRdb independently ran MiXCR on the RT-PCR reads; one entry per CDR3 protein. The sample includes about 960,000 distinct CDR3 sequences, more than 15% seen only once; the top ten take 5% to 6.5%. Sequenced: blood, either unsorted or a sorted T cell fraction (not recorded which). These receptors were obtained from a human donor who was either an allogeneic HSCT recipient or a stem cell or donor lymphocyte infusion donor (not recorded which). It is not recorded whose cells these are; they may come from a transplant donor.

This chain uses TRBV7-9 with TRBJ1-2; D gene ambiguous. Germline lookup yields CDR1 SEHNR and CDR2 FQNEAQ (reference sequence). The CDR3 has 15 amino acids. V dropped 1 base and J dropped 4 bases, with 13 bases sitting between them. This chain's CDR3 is CASSLEEGSLYGYTF. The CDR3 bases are TGTGCCAGCAGCTTAGAGGAGGGATCCCTCTATGGCTACACCTTC. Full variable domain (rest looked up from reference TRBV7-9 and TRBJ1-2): DTGVSQNPRHKITKRGQNVTFRCDPISEHNRLYWYRQTLGQGPEFLTYFQNEAQLEKSRLLSDRFSAERPKGSFSTLEIQRTEQGDSAMYLCASSLEEGSLYGYTFGSGTRLTVV.

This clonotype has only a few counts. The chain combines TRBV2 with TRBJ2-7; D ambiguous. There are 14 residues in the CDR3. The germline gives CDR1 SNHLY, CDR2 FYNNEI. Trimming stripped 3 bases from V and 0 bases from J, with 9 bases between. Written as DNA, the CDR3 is TGTGCCAGCAGTGAGGTAGGAACCTCCTACGAGCAGTACTTC. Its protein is CASSEVGTSYEQYF.

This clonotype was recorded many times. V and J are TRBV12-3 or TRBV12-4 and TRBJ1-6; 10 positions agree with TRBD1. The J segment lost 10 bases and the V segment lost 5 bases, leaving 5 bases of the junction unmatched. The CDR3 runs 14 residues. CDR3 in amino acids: CASSPGQGYSPLHF. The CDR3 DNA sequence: TGTGCCAGCAGTCCGGGACAGGGGTACTCACCCCTCCACTTT.

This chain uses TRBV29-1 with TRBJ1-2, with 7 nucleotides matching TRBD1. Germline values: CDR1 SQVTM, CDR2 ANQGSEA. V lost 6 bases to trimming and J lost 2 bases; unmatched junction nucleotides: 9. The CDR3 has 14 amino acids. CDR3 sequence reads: CSVTQGRGNYGYTF. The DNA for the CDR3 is TGCAGCGTCACACAGGGGAGGGGGAACTATGGCTACACCTTC.

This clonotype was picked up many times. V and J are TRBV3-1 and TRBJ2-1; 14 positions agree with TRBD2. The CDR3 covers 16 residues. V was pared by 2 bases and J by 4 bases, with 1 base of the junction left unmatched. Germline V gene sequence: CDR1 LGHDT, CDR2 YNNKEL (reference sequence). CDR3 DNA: TGTGCCAGCAGCCAAAGACTAGCGGGGGGGTACAATGAGCAGTTCTTC. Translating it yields CASSQRLAGGYNEQFF.

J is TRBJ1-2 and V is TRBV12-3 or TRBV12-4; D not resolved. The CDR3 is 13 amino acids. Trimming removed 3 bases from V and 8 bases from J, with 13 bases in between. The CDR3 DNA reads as TGTGCCAGCAGTTTCGACTCCCTGGGAGGCTACACCTTC. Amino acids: CASSFDSLGGYTF.

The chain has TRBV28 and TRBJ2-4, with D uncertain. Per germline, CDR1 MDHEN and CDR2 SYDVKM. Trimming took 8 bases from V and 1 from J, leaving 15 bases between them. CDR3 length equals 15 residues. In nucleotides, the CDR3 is TGTGCCAGCGGTCAGGCGGTGATCGCCAAAAACATTCAGTACTTC. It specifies CASGQAVIAKNIQYF.

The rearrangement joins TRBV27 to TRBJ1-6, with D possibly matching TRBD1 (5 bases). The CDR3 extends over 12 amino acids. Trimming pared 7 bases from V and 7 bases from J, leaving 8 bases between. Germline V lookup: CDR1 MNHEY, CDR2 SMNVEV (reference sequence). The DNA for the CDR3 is TGTGCCAGCACGGGGCCGAATTCACCCCTCCACTTT. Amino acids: CASTGPNSPLHF.

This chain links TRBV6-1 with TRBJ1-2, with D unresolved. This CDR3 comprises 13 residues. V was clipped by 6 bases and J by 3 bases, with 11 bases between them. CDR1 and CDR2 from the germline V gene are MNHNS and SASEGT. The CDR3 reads CASSRTAYYGYTF. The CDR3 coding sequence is TGTGCCAGCAGCCGTACAGCTTACTATGGCTACACCTTC.

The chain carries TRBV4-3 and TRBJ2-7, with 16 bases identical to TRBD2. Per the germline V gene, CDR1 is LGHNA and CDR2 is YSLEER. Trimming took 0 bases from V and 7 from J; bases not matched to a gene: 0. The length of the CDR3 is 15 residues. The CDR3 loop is CASSQEGLAGGEQYF. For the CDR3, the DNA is TGCGCCAGCAGCCAAGAGGGACTAGCGGGGGGGGAGCAGTACTTC.

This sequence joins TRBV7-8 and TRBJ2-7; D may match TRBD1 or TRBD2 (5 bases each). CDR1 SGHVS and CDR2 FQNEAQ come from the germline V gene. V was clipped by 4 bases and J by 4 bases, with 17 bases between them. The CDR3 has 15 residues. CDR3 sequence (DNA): TGTGCCAGCAGCTCGCCGGGGCGAGGGAAGTACGAGCAGTACTTC. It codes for CASSSPGRGKYEQYF.

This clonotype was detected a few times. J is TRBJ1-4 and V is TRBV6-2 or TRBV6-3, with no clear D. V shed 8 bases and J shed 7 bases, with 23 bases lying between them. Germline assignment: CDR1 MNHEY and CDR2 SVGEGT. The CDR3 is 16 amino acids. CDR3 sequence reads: CASRHWLLAAGEKLFF. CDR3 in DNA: TGTGCCAGCCGCCATTGGTTGTTGGCAGCCGGTGAAAAACTGTTTTTT.

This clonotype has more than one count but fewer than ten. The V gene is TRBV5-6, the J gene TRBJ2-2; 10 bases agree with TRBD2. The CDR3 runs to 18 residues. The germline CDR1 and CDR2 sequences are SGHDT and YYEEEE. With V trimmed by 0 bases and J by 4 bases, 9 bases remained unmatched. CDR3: CASSLVLSGGPGTGELFF. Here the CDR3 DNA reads TGTGCCAGCAGCTTGGTGCTTAGCGGGGGGCCCGGCACCGGGGAGCTGTTTTTT.

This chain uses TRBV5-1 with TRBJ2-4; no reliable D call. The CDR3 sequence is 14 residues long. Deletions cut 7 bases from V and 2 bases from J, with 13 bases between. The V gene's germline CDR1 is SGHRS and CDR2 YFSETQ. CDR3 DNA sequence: TGCGCCAGCTCCCCCGCGGCTACCAAAAACATTCAGTACTTC. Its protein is CASSPAATKNIQYF.

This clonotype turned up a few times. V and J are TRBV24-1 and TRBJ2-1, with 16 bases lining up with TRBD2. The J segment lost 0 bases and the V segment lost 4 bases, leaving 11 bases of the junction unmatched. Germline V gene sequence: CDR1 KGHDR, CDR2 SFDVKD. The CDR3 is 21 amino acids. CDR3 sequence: CATSERLGTSGRDSSYNEQFF. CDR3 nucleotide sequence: TGTGCCACCAGTGAGAGACTCGGGACTAGCGGGAGGGATAGCTCCTACAATGAGCAGTTCTTC.

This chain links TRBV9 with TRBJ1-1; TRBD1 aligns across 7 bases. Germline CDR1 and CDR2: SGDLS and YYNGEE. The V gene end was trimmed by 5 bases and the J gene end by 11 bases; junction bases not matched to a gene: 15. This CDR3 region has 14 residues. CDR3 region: CASRGRGGSLRAFF. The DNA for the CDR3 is TGTGCCAGCAGAGGAAGAGGGGGCTCCTTAAGGGCTTTCTTT.

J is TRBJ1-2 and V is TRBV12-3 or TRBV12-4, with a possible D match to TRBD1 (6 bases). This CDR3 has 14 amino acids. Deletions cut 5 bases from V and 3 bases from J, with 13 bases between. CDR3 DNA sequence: TGTGCCAGCAGTACTCAGGGGTCCTACTATGGCTACACCTTC. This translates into CASSTQGSYYGYTF.

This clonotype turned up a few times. The CDR3 nucleotides read TGTGCCACCAGCAGAGATCAGAACACTGAAGCTTTCTTT. This encodes CATSRDQNTEAFF. V and J are TRBV15 and TRBJ1-1, with D uncertain. Trimming shortened V by 0 bases and J by 1 base, and 3 bases separated the two germline ends. This CDR3 is built from 13 residues. The germline CDR1 and CDR2 sequences are LNHNV and YYDKDF (reference sequence).

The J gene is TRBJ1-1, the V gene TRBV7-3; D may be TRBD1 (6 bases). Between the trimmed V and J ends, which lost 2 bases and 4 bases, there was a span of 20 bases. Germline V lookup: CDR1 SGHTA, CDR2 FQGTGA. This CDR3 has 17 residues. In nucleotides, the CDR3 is TGTGCCAGCAGCTTAGTAGCCCCTCGGAGGGGGGCCACTGAAGCTTTCTTT. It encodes CASSLVAPRRGATEAFF. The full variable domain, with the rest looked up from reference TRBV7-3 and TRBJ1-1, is GAGVSQTPSNKVTEKGKYVELRCDPISGHTALYWYRQSLGQGPEFLIYFQGTGAADDSGLPNDRFFAVRPEGSVSTLKIQRTERGDSAVYLCASSLVAPRRGATEAFFGQGTRLTVV.

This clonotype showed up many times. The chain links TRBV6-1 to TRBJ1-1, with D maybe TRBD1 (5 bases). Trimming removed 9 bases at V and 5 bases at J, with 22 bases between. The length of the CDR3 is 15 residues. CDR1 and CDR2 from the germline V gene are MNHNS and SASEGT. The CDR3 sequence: CASNPFGATGTEAFF. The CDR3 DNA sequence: TGTGCCAGTAATCCTTTCGGGGCCACGGGGACTGAAGCTTTCTTT.

In DNA, the CDR3 is TGTGCCAGCAGTACACCGGGACTGGTGGAGAATCAGCCCCAGCATTTT. Its protein product is CASSTPGLVENQPQHF. The chain recombines TRBV6-2 or TRBV6-3 with TRBJ1-5; TRBD1 might be the D (5 bases). Germline CDR1 is MNHEY and CDR2 is SVGEGT. The CDR3 has 16 amino acids. V was shortened by 5 bases and J by 4 bases, with 18 bases between the two germline ends.

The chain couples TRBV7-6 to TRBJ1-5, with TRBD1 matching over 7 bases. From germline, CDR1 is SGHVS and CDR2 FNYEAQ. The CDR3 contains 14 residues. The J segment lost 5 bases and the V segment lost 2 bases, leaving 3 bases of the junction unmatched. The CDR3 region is CASSLPGGHQPQHF. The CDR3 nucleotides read TGTGCCAGCAGCTTACCAGGGGGGCATCAGCCCCAGCATTTT.

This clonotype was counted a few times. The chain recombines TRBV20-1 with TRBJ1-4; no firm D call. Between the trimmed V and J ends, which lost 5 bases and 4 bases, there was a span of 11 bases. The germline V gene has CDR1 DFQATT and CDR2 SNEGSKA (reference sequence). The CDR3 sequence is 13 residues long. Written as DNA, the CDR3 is TGCAGTGCTCGCCTTGGCATTAATGAAAAACTGTTTTTT. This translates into CSARLGINEKLFF.

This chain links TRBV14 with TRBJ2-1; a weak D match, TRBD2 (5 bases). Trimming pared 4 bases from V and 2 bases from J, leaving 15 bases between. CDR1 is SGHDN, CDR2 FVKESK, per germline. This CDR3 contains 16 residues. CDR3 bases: TGTGCCAGCAGCCCTAGGAGGTCCTATGCCTACAATGAGCAGTTCTTC. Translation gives CASSPRRSYAYNEQFF. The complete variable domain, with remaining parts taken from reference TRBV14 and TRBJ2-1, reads EAGVTQFPSHSVIEKGQTVTLRCDPISGHDNLYWYRRVMGKEIKFLLHFVKESKQDESGMPNNRFLAERTGGTYSTLKVQPAELEDSGVYFCASSPRRSYAYNEQFFGPGTRLTVL.

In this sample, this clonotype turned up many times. For the CDR3, the DNA is TGTGCCAGCAGTTTAGGGGAGCCTAACTATGGCTACACCTTC. This translates into CASSLGEPNYGYTF. The chain is built from TRBV12-3 or TRBV12-4 and TRBJ1-2; D gene uncertain. With 1 base removed from V and 0 bases from J, the gap between germline ends came to 6 bases. CDR3 length equals 14 residues.

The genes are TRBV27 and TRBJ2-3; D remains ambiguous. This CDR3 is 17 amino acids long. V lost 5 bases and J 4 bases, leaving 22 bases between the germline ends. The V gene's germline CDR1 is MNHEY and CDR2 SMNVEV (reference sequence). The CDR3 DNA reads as TGTGCCAGCAGTCCTGGGCGGTTATATATTCCACCAGATACGCAGTATTTT. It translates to CASSPGRLYIPPDTQYF.

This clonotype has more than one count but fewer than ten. CDR3 DNA sequence: TGTGCCAGCAGCGTTAGCGGGAGAGACGACAATGAGCAGTTCTTC. It yields the protein CASSVSGRDDNEQFF. The J gene is TRBJ2-1, the V gene TRBV7-2, with 9 bases aligning to TRBD2. Germline values: CDR1 SGHTA, CDR2 FQGNSA. Unmatched junction bases numbered 7, after V lost 5 bases and J lost 5 bases. The CDR3 has 15 amino acids.